This T cell receptor (beta chain) was observed in a study of a mutant IDH1 vaccine in newly diagnosed glioma (dated by TCRdb to about 2021). As for the study more broadly: Of the approximately 35 treated patients, around 62% were male and roughly 40% were female, and a mean age of approximately 40 years was recorded. Before enrollment, patients had received standard therapy of radiotherapy alone, temozolomide alone, or radiochemotherapy with temozolomide; most received the combination. Peripheral blood samples were drawn at six visits, namely V03 (baseline), V05, V07, V10, V12 and V13. For exploratory analyses, about 25 treated patients had longitudinal TCRB deep sequencing done wherever samples were available. Overall study results and their limits: Changes in the top peripheral T cell clonotypes picked up by TCRB sequencing did not appear to be linked to pseudoprogression. Selection of PBMC samples for TCRB deep sequencing was based on availability. Vaccine-induced immune responses across multiple MHC alleles were detected in over 85% of patients. The authors stated that sample limitations prevented analyses of patient blood samples from being reproduced.

Concerning this clone: It lacks a known antigen. Base qualities are not provided; no much larger clone lies one nucleotide away.

The meaning of the sample's time point label: baseline, week 1 (first vaccination visit). The treatment or condition label on this specimen signifies: pre-vaccination baseline after standard-of-care therapy. Donors had newly diagnosed WHO grade 3 or 4 IDH1-mutant astrocytomas with loss of nuclear ATRX. The samples were drawn from NOA16, a multicentre, single-arm, open-label phase I trial in Germany that tested a mutant IDH1 peptide vaccine in humans for the first time. For immunogenicity testing, the blood drawn at visit V03 was used as the baseline sample. The DNeasy Blood and Tissue Kit was used to extract genomic DNA from EDTA blood for TCRB sequencing. Library construction relied on the immunoSEQ multiplex PCR assay. Following the manufacturer's protocol, the hsTCRB Kit was used to amplify rearranged TCR beta chain sequences. TCRB libraries were sequenced on an Illumina MiSeq. Per the original workflow: The kit vendor's proprietary platform handled demultiplexing, trimming and gene mapping. In its TCRdb copy, this immuneACCESS table keeps in-frame sequences only and misses some clones. Where compared with another copy, unresolved V genes explain less than half of these, and the others have no known cause. The D gene and trimming were derived from the DNA, and the V and J assignments and clone size from that table. For this sample the table gives tens of thousands of clones, of which around 92% were detected only once. Over 2.5% of the sample lies in the top ten.

This TCR derives from a man between 50 and 59 years old with glioma. The source was PBMCs, collected from a glioma patient treated with radiotherapy, temozolomide or both.

The DNA reads TGCGCCAGCAGCTTGGGAGGGAGTTGGGATGAAAAACTGTTTTTT. This sequence encodes CASSLGGSWDEKLFF. The chain joins TRBV5-1 to TRBJ1-4, with the D gene uncertain. V is pared back by 0 bases and J by 6 bases, with 12 bases lying between the germline termini. The CDR1 and CDR2 encoded by the germline V gene are SGHRS and YFSETQ. The CDR3 goes from the cysteine to the phenylalanine over 15 residues. Just the 45-base CDR3 DNA is kept, in frame starting at base 1.